This TCR beta chain was profiled in a study of blood T cell repertoires in COVID-19 (TCRdb year 2020). Context from the whole study: Samples covering the acute and convalescent phases of COVID-19 were provided by collaborators in the United States, Italy and Spain. Where HLA class I and class II types were available, the types were taken from metadata supplied by the sample provider, not from assay-based typing. The repertoires were released in a freely available public database meant as a resource for research on the immune response to SARS-CoV-2. Sample metadata almost always included a de-identified subject ID, COVID-19 status, age in years and sex. Samples came from the ongoing ImmuneRACE study (first 160 participants) plus 1,254 subjects from 6 global collaborators. The material from the prospective study consisted of cDNA or gDNA derived from T cells, B-cell-depleted T cells, or PBMCs. The dataset comprised deeply sampled blood TCRbeta repertoires from subjects exposed to, actively infected with, or recovered from COVID-19.

The paper's findings and limits, for the study overall: Clinical and demographic metadata were provided uncurated, with the amount varying by source and participant.

The immunoSEQ Assay, a bias-controlled multiplex PCR, was used to amplify TCRbeta CDR3 regions from genomic DNA. The original methods were these. The number of nucleated cells in each sample was estimated by amplification of reference gene primers within the assay. Sequence reads were collapsed and filtered to measure the absolute abundance of every unique TCRbeta CDR3 rearrangement. For each sample, productive Simpson clonality was calculated as the square root of Simpson's diversity index over productive rearrangements. Sourced from immuneACCESS, this table was stored by TCRdb with only in-frame sequences that have V and J called. A share of the clones is absent; for the studies checked, an unresolved V gene accounts for under half, and the remainder has no known explanation. D and trimming come from the DNA, and the V and J calls and clone size come from that table. The sample table holds around 68,000 clones, of which roughly 90% were seen once. The biggest ten clones account for 1.5% to 2% of the sample.

CDR1 and CDR2 were assigned from the germline V gene as MNHEY and SVGEGT. The CDR3 spans 14 residues, from the cysteine through the phenylalanine. Of all the DNA, just the CDR3 is kept, 42 bases in frame from base 1. The trim is 5 bases for V and 2 bases for J, with a gap of 12 bases between the germline ends. Whole blood was collected in K2EDTA tubes by collaborating institutions according to the institutions' own protocols. Collaborator samples were shipped for TCRbeta analysis as frozen whole blood, isolated PBMCs, or DNA extracted from either sample type. To note about this clone: What antigen it recognizes has not been identified. Base qualities are not recorded, but no much larger clone differs from it by a single base.

Material: peripheral blood. The chain uses TRBV6-2 or TRBV6-3 and TRBJ1-2, with a weak D call of TRBD1 (6 bases match). The sequence was collected from a human donor in a cohort sampled during active COVID-19. CDR3 protein: CASSHRGQNYGYTF. The DNA sequence is TGTGCCAGCAGTCACCGGGGACAAAACTATGGCTACACCTTC.